This TCR beta chain was obtained from a study of blood T cell repertoires in COVID-19. About the study: Sources were T cells, B-cell-depleted T cells, or PBMCs; the material itself was cDNA or gDNA.

This clone was seen only once. This CDR3 is 15 amino acids long. The junction had 4 bases not matched to a gene; V was cut back by 2 bases and J by 0 bases. Germline V gene sequence: CDR1 MGHRA, CDR2 YSYEKL. Under the authors' procedure: Estimation of nucleated cell counts relied on the amplification of reference gene primers. The assay was immunoSEQ multiplex PCR, and TCRdb's table has in-frame clones only and misses some. That table is the source of V, J and clone size, and D and trimming were worked out from the DNA. The repertoire includes fewer than 60,000 clones, approximately 85% of them detected once, and approximately 6.9% sits in the top ten.

V is TRBV4-1 and J is TRBJ2-7; 7 bases agree with TRBD2. Sample: peripheral blood. The sequence was obtained from a man in his sixties with acute or convalescent COVID-19. The CDR3 reads CASSQLAASSYEQYF. The CDR3, as DNA: TGCGCCAGCAGCCAACTAGCGGCAAGCTCCTACGAGCAGTACTTC.